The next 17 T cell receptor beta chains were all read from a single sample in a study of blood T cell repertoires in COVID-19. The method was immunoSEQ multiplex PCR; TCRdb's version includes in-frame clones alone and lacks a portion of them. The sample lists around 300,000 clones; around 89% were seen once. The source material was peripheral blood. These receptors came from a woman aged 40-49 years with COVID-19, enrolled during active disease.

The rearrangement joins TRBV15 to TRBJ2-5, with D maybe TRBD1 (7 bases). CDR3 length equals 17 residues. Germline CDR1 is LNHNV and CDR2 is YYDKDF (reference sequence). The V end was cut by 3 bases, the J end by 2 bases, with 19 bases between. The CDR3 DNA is TGTGCCACCAGCAGGGGGGGAACAGGGGTCTCTCAAGAGACCCAGTACTTC. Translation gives CATSRGGTGVSQETQYF.

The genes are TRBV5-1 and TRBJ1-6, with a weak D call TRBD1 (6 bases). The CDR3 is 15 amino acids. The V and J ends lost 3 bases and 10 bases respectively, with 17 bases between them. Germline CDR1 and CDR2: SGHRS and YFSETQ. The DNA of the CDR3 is TGCGCCAGCAGCTCCGAACCGGGACACTCATCACCCCTCCACTTT. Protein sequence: CASSSEPGHSSPLHF.

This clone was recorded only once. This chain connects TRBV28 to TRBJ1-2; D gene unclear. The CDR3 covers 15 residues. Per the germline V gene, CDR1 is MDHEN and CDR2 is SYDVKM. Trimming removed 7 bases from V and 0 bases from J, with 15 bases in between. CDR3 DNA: TGTGCCAGCAACGACCTGGCCGCGGCTAACTATGGCTACACCTTC. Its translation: CASNDLAAANYGYTF.

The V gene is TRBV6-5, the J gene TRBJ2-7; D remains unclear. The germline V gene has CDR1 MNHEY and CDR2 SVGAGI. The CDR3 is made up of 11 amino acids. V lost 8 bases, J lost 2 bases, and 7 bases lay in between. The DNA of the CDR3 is TGTGCCAGCGTGGGCCCCTACGAGCAGTACTTC. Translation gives CASVGPYEQYF.

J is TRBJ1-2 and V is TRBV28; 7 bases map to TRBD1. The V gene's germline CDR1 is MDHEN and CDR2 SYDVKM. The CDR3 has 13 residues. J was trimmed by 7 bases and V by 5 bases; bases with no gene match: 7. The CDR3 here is CASSTDRVSGYTF. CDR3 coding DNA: TGTGCCAGCAGTACCGACAGGGTGAGTGGCTACACCTTC.

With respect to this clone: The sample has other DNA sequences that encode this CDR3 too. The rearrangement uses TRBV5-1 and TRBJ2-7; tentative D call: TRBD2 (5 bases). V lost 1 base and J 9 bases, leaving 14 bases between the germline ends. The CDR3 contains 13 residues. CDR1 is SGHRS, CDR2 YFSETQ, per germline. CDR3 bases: TGCGCCAGCAGCTTGCCGGGAAACATCGGGCAGTACTTC. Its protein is CASSLPGNIGQYF.

This CDR3 is CASSLNGYNYGYTF. The CDR3 DNA sequence: TGTGCCAGCAGCTTAAACGGTTATAACTATGGCTACACCTTC. The J gene is TRBJ1-2, the V gene TRBV7-9; no clear D. V shed 2 bases and J shed 1 base, with 8 bases lying between them. The germline CDR1 and CDR2 sequences are SEHNR and FQNEAQ (reference sequence). The CDR3 is 14 amino acids.

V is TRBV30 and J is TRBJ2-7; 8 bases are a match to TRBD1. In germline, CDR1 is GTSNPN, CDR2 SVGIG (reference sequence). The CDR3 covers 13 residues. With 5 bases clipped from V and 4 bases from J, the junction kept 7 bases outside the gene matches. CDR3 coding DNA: TGTGCCTGGGTACGGACAGGGAATTACGAGCAGTACTTC. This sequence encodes CAWVRTGNYEQYF.

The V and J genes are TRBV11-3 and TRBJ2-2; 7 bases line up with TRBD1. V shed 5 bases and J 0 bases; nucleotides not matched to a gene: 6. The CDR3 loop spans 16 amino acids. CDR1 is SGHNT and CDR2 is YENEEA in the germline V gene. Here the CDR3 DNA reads TGTGCCAGCAGCAGTAAGACAGGGACGAACACCGGGGAGCTGTTTTTT. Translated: CASSSKTGTNTGELFF. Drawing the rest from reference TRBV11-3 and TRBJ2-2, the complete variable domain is EAGVVQSPRYKIIEKKQPVAFWCNPISGHNTLYWYLQNLGQGPELLIRYENEEAVDDSQLPKDRFSAERLKGVDSTLKIQPAELGDSAVYLCASSSKTGTNTGELFFGEGSRLTVL.

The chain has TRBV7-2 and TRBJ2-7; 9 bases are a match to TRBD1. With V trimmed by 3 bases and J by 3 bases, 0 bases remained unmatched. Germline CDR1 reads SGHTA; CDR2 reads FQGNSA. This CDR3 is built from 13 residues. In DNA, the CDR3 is TGTGCCAGCAGCTTGACAGGGGGCTACGAGCAGTACTTC. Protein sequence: CASSLTGGYEQYF. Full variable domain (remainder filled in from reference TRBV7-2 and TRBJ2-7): GAGVSQSPSNKVTEKGKDVELRCDPISGHTALYWYRQSLGQGLEFLIYFQGNSAPDKSGLPSDRFSAERTGGSVSTLTIQRTQQEDSAVYLCASSLTGGYEQYFGPGTRLTVT.

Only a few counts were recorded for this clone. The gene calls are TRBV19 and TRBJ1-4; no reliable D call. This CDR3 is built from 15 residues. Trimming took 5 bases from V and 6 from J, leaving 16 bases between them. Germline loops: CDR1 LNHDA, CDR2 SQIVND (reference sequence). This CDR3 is CASSLRRRSHEKLFF. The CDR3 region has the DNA TGTGCCAGTAGTTTACGACGGAGGTCTCATGAAAAACTGTTTTTT.

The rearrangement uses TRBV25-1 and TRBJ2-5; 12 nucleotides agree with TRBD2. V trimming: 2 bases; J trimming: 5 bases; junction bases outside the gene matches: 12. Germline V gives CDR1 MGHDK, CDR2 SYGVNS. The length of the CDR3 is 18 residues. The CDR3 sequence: CASSEGQTSGSMGETQYF. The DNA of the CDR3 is TGTGCCAGCAGTGAAGGGCAGACTAGCGGGAGCATGGGGGAGACCCAGTACTTC.

CDR3 protein: CASSLEPGAGGELFF. Here the CDR3 DNA reads TGTGCCAGCAGCTTAGAGCCAGGGGCTGGCGGGGAGCTGTTTTTT. The chain links TRBV11-2 to TRBJ2-2, with a tentative D call TRBD1 (6 bases). V was trimmed by 0 bases and J by 7 bases, leaving 12 bases between them. Germline assignment: CDR1 SGHAT and CDR2 FQNNGV. The length of the CDR3 is 15 residues.

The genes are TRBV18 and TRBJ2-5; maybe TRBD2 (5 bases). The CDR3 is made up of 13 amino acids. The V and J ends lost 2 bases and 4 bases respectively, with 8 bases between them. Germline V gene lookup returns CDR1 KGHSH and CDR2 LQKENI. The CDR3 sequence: CASSPGGGETQYF. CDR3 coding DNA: TGTGCCAGCTCACCAGGAGGTGGAGAGACCCAGTACTTC.

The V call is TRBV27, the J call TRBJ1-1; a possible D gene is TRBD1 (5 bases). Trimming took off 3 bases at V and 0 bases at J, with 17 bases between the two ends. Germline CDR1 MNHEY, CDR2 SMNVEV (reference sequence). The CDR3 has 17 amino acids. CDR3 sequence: CASSLNYLDTLNTEAFF. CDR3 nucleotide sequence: TGTGCCAGCAGTTTGAATTATTTGGACACATTGAACACTGAAGCTTTCTTT.

DNA for the CDR3: TGTGCCAGCAGCTTAAAAGGAGGCACTCGAGATGGTGAAAAACTGTTTTTT. Translating gives CASSLKGGTRDGEKLFF. This chain links TRBV7-3 with TRBJ1-4, with D hard to call. V lost 1 base and J 7 bases, leaving 19 bases between the germline ends. The CDR3 covers 17 residues. In germline, CDR1 is SGHTA, CDR2 FQGTGA.

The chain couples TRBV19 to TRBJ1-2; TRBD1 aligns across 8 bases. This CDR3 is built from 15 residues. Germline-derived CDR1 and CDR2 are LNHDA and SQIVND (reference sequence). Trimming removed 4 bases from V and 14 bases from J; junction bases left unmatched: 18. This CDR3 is CASSTIPGGGGSETF. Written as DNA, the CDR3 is TGTGCCAGTAGTACCATCCCAGGGGGCGGCGGGTCGGAAACCTTC.